This T cell receptor (beta chain) was recorded in a study of OX40 agonist ivuxolimab in advanced cancers. Overall study context: Earlier anti-PD-1, anti-PD-L1 or anti-CTLA-4 therapy was permitted; around 40% had received some.

The CDR3 loop spans 15 amino acids. The junction had 4 bases not matched to a gene; V was cut back by 6 bases and J by 1 base. CDR1 is LNHDA, CDR2 SQIVND, per germline (reference sequence). Whole-study results and caveats: The CD4+ and CD8+ T cells in the blood had expanded clonally by week 6 at 0.1 to 3.0 mg/kg. With doses of 0.1-3.0 mg/kg, partial responders showed among the lowest clonal expansion. CD8+ T cells averaged more expanded clones than CD4+.

The protocol was immunoSEQ multiplex PCR, while the TCRdb copy is restricted to in-frame clones and leaves out a portion. The table has roughly 15,000 clones, around 82% seen once. About this clone: Its specificity is unknown.

The V call is TRBV19, the J call TRBJ1-5; 9 bases are a match to TRBD1. Sequencing used CD4+ or CD8+ T cells sorted from blood, obtained in a trial of the OX40 agonist ivuxolimab. The sequence was obtained from an adult with an advanced solid tumor such as melanoma, head and neck, liver or kidney cancer. CDR3 in amino acids: CASRRDRASNQPQHF. The CDR3 nucleotides are TGTGCCAGTAGGCGGGACAGGGCGAGCAATCAGCCCCAGCATTTT.